This TCR beta chain was obtained from a study of CD8 T cells in ankylosing spondylitis. TCRdb re-called the 5' RACE reads with MiXCR, one entry per CDR3 protein. Among about 540,000 distinct CDR3 sequences, roughly 13% were seen once, and the ten largest hold about 6.5%. The study's findings and limits: Clones linked to disease, bearing a CD8+ phenotype, were relatively rare in peripheral blood. In ankylosing spondylitis blood, a motif of fewer than 10 highly homologous TCR beta variants appeared characteristic. Reportedly, matched ankylosing spondylitis synovial fluid was significantly enriched for disease-linked clones. Previously reported in reactive arthritis synovial fluid and blood were some of the motif variants.

This clonotype was seen only a few times. Antigen unknown. The CDR3 length is 17 residues. J lost 6 bases, V lost 5 bases, and 16 bases had no gene match. Germline CDR1 and CDR2: SNHLY and FYNNEI. Material for sequencing was blood, either unsorted or a sorted T cell fraction (not recorded which). This clonotype was sampled from a male donor with ankylosing spondylitis. The chain uses TRBV2 and TRBJ2-4; 7 bases fit TRBD2. The CDR3 DNA reads as TGTGCCAGCAGTAAGACTAGCCCAACCACGCGGGGAAACATTCAGTACTTC. Its translation: CASSKTSPTTRGNIQYF.